The text below deals with one T cell receptor (beta chain). Its matching antigen is unknown. This specimen includes other DNA sequences encoding the same CDR3. The sample is drawn from a study of shared clonotypes between healthy human individuals. The study's findings and limits: Naive subsets generally exceeded memory subsets in estimated richness. Approximately 5.1% was the fraction of naive CD4 clonotypes found shared across a few donors.

Investigators divided CD4+ cells into CD45RA+ naive and CD45RA-negative memory subsets. Using immunoSEQ multiplex PCR, the repertoire was profiled, and TCRdb retains in-frame clones only, with some absent. The sample has more than 2,000,000 clones, 85% to 95% seen once; the top ten hold about 0.13%. This TCR was recovered from a man in his late teens or twenties in good health. The specimen was naive CD4+ T cells sorted from blood. This sample's subset: CD45RA+ positively selected.

CDR3 sequence reads: CASSPDGNTIYF. The CDR3 DNA sequence: TGTGCCAGCTCACCCGACGGAAACACCATATATTTT. This chain joins TRBV18 and TRBJ1-3; D unresolved. The CDR3 has 12 residues. V was cut by 3 bases and J by 4 bases, with 4 bases left in between. Germline V gives CDR1 KGHSH, CDR2 LQKENI.